One and the same sample provided the 7 T cell receptor beta chains below, sequenced in a study of blood T cell repertoires in COVID-19. The data were produced by immunoSEQ multiplex PCR, yet TCRdb's version contains in-frame clones alone and is incomplete. The sample lists more than 95,000 clones, roughly four fifths occurring once. Sequencing was done on a sample of peripheral blood. These receptors all stem from a man in his 70s with active or convalescent COVID-19.

The chain uses TRBV18 and TRBJ2-2; 8 nucleotides line up with TRBD1. Germline V gives CDR1 KGHSH, CDR2 LQKENI. The CDR3 consists of 17 residues. Unmatched junction bases numbered 13, after V lost 3 bases and J lost 7 bases. This CDR3 is CASSPSIQGAGGGELFF. The CDR3 nucleotides are TGTGCCAGCTCACCGTCGATTCAGGGGGCAGGAGGCGGGGAGCTGTTTTTT. Complete variable domain (other parts from reference TRBV18 and TRBJ2-2): NAGVMQNPRHLVRRRGQEARLRCSPMKGHSHVYWYRQLPEEGLKFMVYLQKENIIDESGMPKERFSAEFPKEGPSILRIQQVVRGDSAAYFCASSPSIQGAGGGELFFGEGSRLTVL.

DNA for the CDR3: TGTGCCAGCAGCACCAGGACAGGGGTCTATGGCTACACCTTC. This translates into CASSTRTGVYGYTF. The J gene is TRBJ1-2, the V gene TRBV5-6; 9 positions agree with TRBD1. V dropped 4 bases and J dropped 4; count of bases not matched to a gene: 5. Germline V gene lookup returns CDR1 SGHDT and CDR2 YYEEEE. The CDR3 extends over 14 amino acids.

V gene TRBV3-1 (or the pseudogene TRBV3-2) combines with J gene TRBJ2-3; D perhaps matches TRBD2 (6 bases). Germline V gene lookup returns CDR1 LGHDT and CDR2 YNNKEL (reference sequence). Trimming took 0 bases from V and 4 from J, leaving 8 bases between them. The CDR3 sequence is 14 residues long. The chain's CDR3 is CASSQEIAADTQYF. The CDR3 nucleotides are TGTGCCAGCAGCCAAGAAATAGCGGCAGATACGCAGTATTTT.

Concerning this clone itself: This CDR3 is also generated by other DNA sequences in the sample. The chain links TRBV18 to TRBJ1-1; D might be TRBD1 (5 bases). The CDR3 loop spans 13 amino acids. Germline CDR1 and CDR2: KGHSH and LQKENI. With 2 bases removed from V and 1 base from J, the gap between germline ends came to 5 bases. Here the CDR3 DNA reads TGTGCCAGCTCACCAGGACAGAACACTGAAGCTTTCTTT. Its protein product is CASSPGQNTEAFF.

This chain uses TRBV6-2 or TRBV6-3 with TRBJ1-5; weak D call: TRBD1 (5 bases). Germline V gene sequence: CDR1 MNHEY, CDR2 SVGEGT. The CDR3 contains 17 residues. Trimming left V 0 bases short and J 0 bases short, with 12 bases between. The CDR3 nucleotides are TGTGCCAGCAGTTACTCGATCGGGACTTATAGCAATCAGCCCCAGCATTTT. This codes for CASSYSIGTYSNQPQHF.

The CDR3 protein is CASSTRTPNDEQFF. The CDR3, as DNA: TGTGCCAGTAGTACGAGGACTCCTAATGATGAGCAGTTCTTC. The chain employs TRBV19 and TRBJ2-1; tentative D call: TRBD2 (5 bases). Germline V gene data show CDR1 as LNHDA and CDR2 as SQIVND (reference sequence). CDR3 length equals 14 residues. Trimming stripped 4 bases from V and 8 bases from J, with 15 bases between.

This clone has only one observation. This rearrangement joins TRBV7-2 to TRBJ1-1; D is uncertain. The V gene lost 3 bases and the J gene lost 3 bases, with 8 bases spanning the gap. Germline CDR1 reads SGHTA; CDR2 reads FQGNSA. This CDR3 comprises 13 residues. Here the CDR3 DNA reads TGTGCCAGCAGCTTCTATCGGGACACTGAAGCTTTCTTT. It encodes CASSFYRDTEAFF.